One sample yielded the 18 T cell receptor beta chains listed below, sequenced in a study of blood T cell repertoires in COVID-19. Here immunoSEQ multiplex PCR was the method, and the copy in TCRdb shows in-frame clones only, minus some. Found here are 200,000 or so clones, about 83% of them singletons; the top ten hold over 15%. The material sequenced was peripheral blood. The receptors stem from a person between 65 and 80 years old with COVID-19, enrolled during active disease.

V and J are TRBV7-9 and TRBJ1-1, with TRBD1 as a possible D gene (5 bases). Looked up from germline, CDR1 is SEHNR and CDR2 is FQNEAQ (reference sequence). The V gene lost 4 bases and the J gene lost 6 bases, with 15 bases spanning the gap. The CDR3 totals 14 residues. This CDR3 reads CASSSLVQGSEAFF. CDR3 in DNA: TGTGCCAGCAGCTCGCTCGTCCAGGGCTCTGAAGCTTTCTTT.

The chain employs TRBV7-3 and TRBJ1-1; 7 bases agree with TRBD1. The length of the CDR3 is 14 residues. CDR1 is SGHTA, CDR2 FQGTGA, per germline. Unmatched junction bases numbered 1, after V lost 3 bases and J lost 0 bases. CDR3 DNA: TGTGCCAGCAGCTTGGGACAGATGAACACTGAAGCTTTCTTT. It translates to CASSLGQMNTEAFF.

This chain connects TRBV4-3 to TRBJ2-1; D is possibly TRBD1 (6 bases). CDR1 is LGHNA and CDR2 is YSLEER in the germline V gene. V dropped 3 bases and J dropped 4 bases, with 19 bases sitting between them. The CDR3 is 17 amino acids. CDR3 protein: CASSQASTGSRYNEQFF. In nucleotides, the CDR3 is TGCGCCAGCAGCCAGGCCTCGACAGGTTCCCGATACAATGAGCAGTTCTTC.

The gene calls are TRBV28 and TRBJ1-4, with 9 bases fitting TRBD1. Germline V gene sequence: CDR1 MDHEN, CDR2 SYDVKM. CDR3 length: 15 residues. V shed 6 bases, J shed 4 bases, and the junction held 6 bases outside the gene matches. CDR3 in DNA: TGTGCCAGCAGGCCACAGGGGGCCTTTAATGAAAAACTGTTTTTT. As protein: CASRPQGAFNEKLFF.

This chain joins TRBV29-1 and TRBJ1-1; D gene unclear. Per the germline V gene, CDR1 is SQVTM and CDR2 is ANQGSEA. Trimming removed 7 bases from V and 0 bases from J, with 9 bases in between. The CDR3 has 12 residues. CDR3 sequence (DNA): TGCAGCGCCGACTCCGTGAACACTGAAGCTTTCTTT. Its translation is CSADSVNTEAFF.

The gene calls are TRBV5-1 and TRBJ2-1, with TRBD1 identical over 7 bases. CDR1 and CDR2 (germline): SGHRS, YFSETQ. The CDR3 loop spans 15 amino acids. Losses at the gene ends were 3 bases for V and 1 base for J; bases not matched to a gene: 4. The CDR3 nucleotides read TGCGCCAGCAGCTCGGCAGGGGGATCCTACAATGAGCAGTTCTTC. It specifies CASSSAGGSYNEQFF.

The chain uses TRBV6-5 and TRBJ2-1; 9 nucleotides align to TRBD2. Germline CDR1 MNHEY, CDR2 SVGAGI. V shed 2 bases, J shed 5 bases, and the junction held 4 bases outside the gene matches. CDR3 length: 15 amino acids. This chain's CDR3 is CASSYASSGDNEQFF. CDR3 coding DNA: TGTGCCAGCAGTTACGCATCTAGCGGGGACAATGAGCAGTTCTTC.

CDR3 in amino acids: CASSFAGRTGELFF. CDR3 nucleotides: TGTGCCAGCAGCTTTGCGGGCCGCACCGGGGAGCTGTTTTTT. This rearrangement joins TRBV7-3 to TRBJ2-2; weak D call: TRBD2 (5 bases). CDR1 and CDR2 (germline): SGHTA, FQGTGA. The CDR3 spans 14 residues. The V gene lost 3 bases and the J gene lost 4 bases, with 9 bases spanning the gap. Together with reference TRBV7-3 and TRBJ2-2, the CDR3 gives the full variable domain: GAGVSQTPSNKVTEKGKYVELRCDPISGHTALYWYRQSLGQGPEFLIYFQGTGAADDSGLPNDRFFAVRPEGSVSTLKIQRTERGDSAVYLCASSFAGRTGELFFGEGSRLTVL.

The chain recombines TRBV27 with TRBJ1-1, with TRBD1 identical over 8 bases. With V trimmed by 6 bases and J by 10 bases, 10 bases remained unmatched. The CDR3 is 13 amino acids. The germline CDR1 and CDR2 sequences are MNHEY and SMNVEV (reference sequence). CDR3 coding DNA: TGTGCCAGCAGGGCCCGGACAGGGTTCGGAGCTTTCTTT. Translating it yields CASRARTGFGAFF.

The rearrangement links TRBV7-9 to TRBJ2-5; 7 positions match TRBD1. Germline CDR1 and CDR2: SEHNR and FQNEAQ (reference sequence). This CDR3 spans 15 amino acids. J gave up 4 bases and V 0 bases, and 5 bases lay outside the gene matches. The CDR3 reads CASSLAKGGSETQYF. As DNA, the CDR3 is TGTGCCAGCAGCTTAGCCAAAGGGGGCTCAGAGACCCAGTACTTC. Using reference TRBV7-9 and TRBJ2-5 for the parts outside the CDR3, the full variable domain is DTGVSQNPRHKITKRGQNVTFRCDPISEHNRLYWYRQTLGQGPEFLTYFQNEAQLEKSRLLSDRFSAERPKGSFSTLEIQRTEQGDSAMYLCASSLAKGGSETQYFGPGTRLLVL.

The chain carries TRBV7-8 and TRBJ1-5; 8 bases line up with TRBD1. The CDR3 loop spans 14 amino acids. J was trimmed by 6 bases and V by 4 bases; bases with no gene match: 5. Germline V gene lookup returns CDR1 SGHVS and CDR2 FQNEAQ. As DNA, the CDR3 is TGTGCCAGCAGCTCGACAGGGGCGGGTCAGCCCCAGCATTTT. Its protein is CASSSTGAGQPQHF. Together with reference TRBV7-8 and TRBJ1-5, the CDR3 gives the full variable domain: GAGVSQSPRYKVAKRGQDVALRCDPISGHVSLFWYQQALGQGPEFLTYFQNEAQLDKSGLPSDRFFAERPEGSVSTLKIQRTQQEDSAVYLCASSSTGAGQPQHFGDGTRLSIL.

The CDR3 protein is CAISESLMGQGRPEQYF. In nucleotides, the CDR3 is TGTGCCATCAGTGAGTCTTTGATGGGACAGGGAAGACCGGAGCAGTACTTC. The genes are TRBV10-3 and TRBJ2-7; 9 positions match TRBD1. With 0 bases clipped from V and 7 bases from J, the junction kept 13 bases outside the gene matches. This CDR3 comprises 17 residues. CDR1 is ENHRY and CDR2 is SYGVKD in the germline V gene.

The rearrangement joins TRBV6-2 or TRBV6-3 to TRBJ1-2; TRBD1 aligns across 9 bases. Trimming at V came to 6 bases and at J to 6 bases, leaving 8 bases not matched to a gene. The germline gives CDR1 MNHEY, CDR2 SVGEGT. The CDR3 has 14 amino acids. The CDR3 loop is CASSPGTGKNGYTF. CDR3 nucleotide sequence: TGTGCCAGCAGCCCCGGGACAGGGAAAAATGGCTACACCTTC.

CDR3 region: CASSRASGYNEQFF. The CDR3 region has the DNA TGCGCCAGCAGCCGGGCTAGCGGGTACAATGAGCAGTTCTTC. The chain is built from TRBV4-3 and TRBJ2-1, with 8 positions matching TRBD2. Germline V lookup: CDR1 LGHNA, CDR2 YSLEER. The CDR3 runs to 14 residues. After removal of 4 bases from V and 4 bases from J, the junction contained 3 bases not matched to a gene.

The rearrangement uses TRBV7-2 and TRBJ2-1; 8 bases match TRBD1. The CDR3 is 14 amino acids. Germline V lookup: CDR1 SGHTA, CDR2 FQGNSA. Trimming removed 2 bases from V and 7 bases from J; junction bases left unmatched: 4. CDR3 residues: CASSLRRQGNEQFF. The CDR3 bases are TGTGCCAGCAGCTTACGGAGACAGGGGAATGAGCAGTTCTTC.

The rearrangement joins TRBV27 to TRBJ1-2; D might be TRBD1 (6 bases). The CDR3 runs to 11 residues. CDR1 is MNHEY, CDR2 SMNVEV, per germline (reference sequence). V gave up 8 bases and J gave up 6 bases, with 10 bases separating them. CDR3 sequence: CASLAGDGYTF. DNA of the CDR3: TGTGCCAGCCTGGCAGGGGATGGCTACACCTTC.

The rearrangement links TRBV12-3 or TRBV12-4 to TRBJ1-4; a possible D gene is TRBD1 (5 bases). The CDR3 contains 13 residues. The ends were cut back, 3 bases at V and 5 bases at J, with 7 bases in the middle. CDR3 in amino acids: CASSLTENEKLFF. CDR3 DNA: TGTGCCAGCAGTTTGACAGAGAATGAAAAACTGTTTTTT.

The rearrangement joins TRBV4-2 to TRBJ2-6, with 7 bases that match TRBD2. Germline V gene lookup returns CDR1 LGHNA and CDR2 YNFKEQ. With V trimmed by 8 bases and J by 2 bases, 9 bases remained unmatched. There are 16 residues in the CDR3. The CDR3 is CASGPPGGTGANVLTF. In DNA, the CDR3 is TGTGCCAGCGGCCCCCCCGGGGGGACTGGGGCCAACGTCCTGACTTTC.